The 27 T cell receptor beta chains reported below all come from one sample, sequenced in a study of shared clonotypes between healthy human individuals. The assay was immunoSEQ multiplex PCR, and TCRdb's table has in-frame clones only and misses some. The sample includes hundreds of thousands of clones, roughly 73% of them seen just once. Sequencing used memory CD4+ T cells sorted from blood. Noted subset: CD45RA-negative fraction. Receptors originate from a woman aged 25 to 45 in good health.

In nucleotides, the CDR3 is TGTGCCAGCAGTTTTAACAGGGATCTCGAGCAGTACTTC. Its protein product is CASSFNRDLEQYF. The V call is TRBV28, the J call TRBJ2-7; maybe TRBD1 (6 bases). The CDR3 length is 13 residues. Per germline, CDR1 MDHEN and CDR2 SYDVKM. Trimming shortened V by 3 bases and J by 6 bases, and 12 bases separated the two germline ends.

This clone appeared a few times. V usage is TRBV6-6 and J usage is TRBJ2-7, with 11 positions matching TRBD2. Per germline, CDR1 MNHNY and CDR2 SVGAGI (reference sequence). V trimming: 4 bases; J trimming: 2 bases; junction bases outside the gene matches: 1. The CDR3 contains 14 residues. CDR3 region: CASSLAGGPYEQYF. The CDR3 DNA reads as TGTGCCAGCAGTTTAGCGGGAGGGCCCTACGAGCAGTACTTC.

The chain recombines TRBV4-1 with TRBJ2-7; maybe TRBD2 (5 bases). This CDR3 is 15 amino acids long. Germline V CDR1 and CDR2: MGHRA, YSYEKL. V was cut by 0 bases and J by 5 bases, with 14 bases left in between. CDR3 DNA sequence: TGCGCCAGCAGCCAAGATCGCAGGCCGGAGGACGAGCAGTACTTC. Translated: CASSQDRRPEDEQYF.

To note about this clone: This sample includes further DNA sequences coding for the same CDR3. The CDR3, as DNA: TGTGCCAGCAGCTTGGCCCAAGGGTACGAGCAGTACTTC. It yields the protein CASSLAQGYEQYF. V usage is TRBV7-8 and J usage is TRBJ2-7; D is unclear. CDR1 and CDR2 (germline): SGHVS, FQNEAQ. The CDR3 is made up of 13 amino acids. V gave up 3 bases and J gave up 4 bases, with 10 bases separating them.

The chain employs TRBV9 and TRBJ1-3; D is unclear. The CDR3 length is 15 residues. Trimming took off 3 bases at V and 2 bases at J, with 12 bases between the two ends. Germline V gene lookup returns CDR1 SGDLS and CDR2 YYNGEE. CDR3 sequence (DNA): TGTGCCAGCAGCGAGTCCCCGAGGCCTGGAAACACCATATATTTT. This gives the protein CASSESPRPGNTIYF.

This clone has just a few counts. The genes are TRBV7-2 and TRBJ2-3, with 11 bases lining up with TRBD2. The V gene end was trimmed by 0 bases and the J gene end by 5 bases; junction bases not matched to a gene: 4. The CDR3 is made up of 16 amino acids. In germline, CDR1 is SGHTA, CDR2 FQGNSA. This chain's CDR3 is CASSLATSGRRDTQYF. The CDR3 DNA is TGTGCCAGCAGCTTAGCAACTAGCGGGAGACGAGATACGCAGTATTTT.

The chain has TRBV5-1 and TRBJ1-1; TRBD1 is a possible D gene (6 bases). Trimming cost V 7 bases and J 5 bases, with 15 bases left between them. The germline V gene has CDR1 SGHRS and CDR2 YFSETQ. The CDR3 is made up of 13 amino acids. The CDR3 is CASHTGLGTEAFF. CDR3 coding DNA: TGCGCCAGCCATACAGGGTTGGGGACTGAAGCTTTCTTT. Full variable domain (missing parts from reference TRBV5-1 and TRBJ1-1): KAGVTQTPRYLIKTRGQQVTLSCSPISGHRSVSWYQQTPGQGLQFLFEYFSETQRNKGNFPGRFSGRQFSNSRSEMNVSTLELGDSALYLCASHTGLGTEAFFGQGTRLTVV.

This rearrangement joins TRBV9 to TRBJ1-5; tentative D call: TRBD1 (6 bases). The CDR3 contains 15 residues. Germline values: CDR1 SGDLS, CDR2 YYNGEE. V shed 3 bases and J shed 6 bases, with 16 bases lying between them. The CDR3 region is CASSAGTWGGQPQHF. The CDR3 DNA reads as TGTGCCAGCAGCGCCGGGACATGGGGCGGTCAGCCCCAGCATTTT.

This clone appeared once. The chain is built from TRBV28 and TRBJ2-7; D perhaps matches TRBD1 (6 bases). Germline loops: CDR1 MDHEN, CDR2 SYDVKM. The CDR3 runs to 14 residues. V lost 7 bases and J lost 1, with 14 bases in between. CDR3 residues: CASIPTGRSYEQYF. In DNA form, the CDR3 reads TGTGCCAGCATCCCAACAGGGCGGTCCTACGAGCAGTACTTC.

This clone has more than one count but fewer than ten. This chain uses TRBV19 with TRBJ2-7, with D perhaps matching TRBD1 or TRBD2 (5 bases each). This CDR3 comprises 15 residues. Looked up from germline, CDR1 is LNHDA and CDR2 is SQIVND (reference sequence). V dropped 1 base and J dropped 7 bases, with 17 bases sitting between them. The CDR3 DNA reads TGTGCCAGTAGTATAGGGGGACCTTCTACGGAGGAGCAGTACTTC. It yields the protein CASSIGGPSTEEQYF.

The chain combines TRBV6-1 with TRBJ2-2, with D perhaps TRBD1 (5 bases). Germline CDR1 MNHNS, CDR2 SASEGT. With 8 bases removed from V and 4 bases from J, the gap between germline ends came to 17 bases. The CDR3 totals 15 residues. The CDR3 here is CASRTQGMITGELFF. Here the CDR3 DNA reads TGTGCCAGCCGAACTCAGGGAATGATCACCGGGGAGCTGTTTTTT.

The V gene is TRBV6-1, the J gene TRBJ1-5; D remains unclear. The ends were cut back, 1 base at V and 1 base at J, with 5 bases in the middle. There are 14 residues in the CDR3. Germline loops: CDR1 MNHNS, CDR2 SASEGT. CDR3 nucleotide sequence: TGTGCCAGCAGTGAAGTTCCCAGCAATCAGCCCCAGCATTTT. This encodes CASSEVPSNQPQHF.

The J gene is TRBJ2-5, the V gene TRBV27; 7 bases match TRBD1. The ends lost 4 bases at V and 4 bases at J; junction bases unmatched: 12. This CDR3 has 16 residues. In germline, CDR1 is MNHEY, CDR2 SMNVEV (reference sequence). The CDR3 sequence is CASSSNLQGFRETQYF. In nucleotides, the CDR3 is TGTGCCAGCAGTTCTAACTTACAGGGGTTTCGAGAGACCCAGTACTTC.

The table lists this clone with a count of one. J is TRBJ2-7 and V is TRBV11-2, with 9 positions matching TRBD2. The J segment lost 2 bases and the V segment lost 5 bases, leaving 16 bases of the junction unmatched. The CDR3 runs 18 residues. The germline gives CDR1 SGHAT, CDR2 FQNNGV. CDR3: CASSPLGGGRARPYEQYF. As DNA, the CDR3 is TGTGCCAGCAGCCCACTAGGAGGCGGGAGGGCCCGTCCCTACGAGCAGTACTTC.

This clone showed up just a few times. CDR3 sequence (DNA): TGTGCCAGCAGCCCGGGTCGACTAAGCGGGTTGCAAGAGACCCAGTACTTC. Amino acid sequence: CASSPGRLSGLQETQYF. The V call is TRBV5-6, the J call TRBJ2-5; perhaps TRBD2 as D (6 bases). CDR3 length: 17 residues. From germline, CDR1 is SGHDT and CDR2 YYEEEE. V lost 4 bases to trimming and J lost 2 bases, with 21 bases between them.

The chain employs TRBV7-9 and TRBJ2-7, with no clear D. The CDR3 runs to 14 residues. Trimming pared 5 bases from V and 0 bases from J, leaving 11 bases between. The germline gives CDR1 SEHNR, CDR2 FQNEAQ (reference sequence). CDR3 DNA: TGTGCCAGCAGCCTACTTCAGCCCTCCTACGAGCAGTACTTC. It is translated as CASSLLQPSYEQYF.

The rearrangement links TRBV7-2 to TRBJ2-3; TRBD1 matches 9 bases. CDR1 is SGHTA and CDR2 is FQGNSA in the germline V gene. V lost 5 bases, J lost 5 bases, and 11 bases stayed unmatched. This CDR3 is built from 16 residues. CDR3 in amino acids: CASSHIGTGKQDTQYF. The CDR3 coding sequence is TGTGCCAGCAGCCACATTGGGACAGGGAAACAAGATACGCAGTATTTT.

The genes are TRBV10-3 and TRBJ2-7, with 8 bases matching TRBD2. The CDR3 spans 15 residues. The V gene's germline CDR1 is ENHRY and CDR2 SYGVKD. V lost 3 bases and J lost 2; bases outside the gene matches: 6. CDR3 region: CAISDRRGGTYEQYF. The DNA of the CDR3 is TGTGCCATCAGTGACCGGCGCGGGGGGACCTACGAGCAGTACTTC.

The rearrangement uses TRBV7-2 and TRBJ2-5; 8 nucleotides match TRBD1. The CDR3 consists of 14 residues. J lost 5 bases, V lost 3 bases, and 5 bases had no gene match. Germline CDR1 is SGHTA and CDR2 is FQGNSA. CDR3 region: CASSFPDRDETQYF. The CDR3 nucleotides read TGTGCCAGCAGCTTCCCGGACAGGGACGAGACCCAGTACTTC. Using reference TRBV7-2 and TRBJ2-5 for the parts outside the CDR3, the full variable domain is GAGVSQSPSNKVTEKGKDVELRCDPISGHTALYWYRQSLGQGLEFLIYFQGNSAPDKSGLPSDRFSAERTGGSVSTLTIQRTQQEDSAVYLCASSFPDRDETQYFGPGTRLLVL.

The genes are TRBV10-2 and TRBJ2-5; 12 bases are a match to TRBD2. Per germline, CDR1 WSHSY and CDR2 SAAADI. The CDR3 is 14 amino acids. V dropped 8 bases and J dropped 4; count of bases not matched to a gene: 5. The CDR3 region is CASAGTSGRETQYF. The CDR3 DNA sequence: TGCGCCAGCGCTGGGACTAGCGGGCGAGAGACCCAGTACTTC.

This chain links TRBV6-6 with TRBJ2-2; no definite D call. V was shortened by 6 bases and J by 5 bases, with 19 bases between the two germline ends. Germline V gene data show CDR1 as MNHNY and CDR2 as SVGAGI (reference sequence). This CDR3 contains 16 residues. The CDR3 region is CASSPHSVGRTGELFF. CDR3 DNA: TGTGCCAGCAGCCCACATAGTGTAGGACGGACCGGGGAGCTGTTTTTT.

The chain has TRBV14 and TRBJ2-1; 11 bases line up with TRBD2. The CDR3 has 16 amino acids. V gave up 4 bases and J gave up 3 bases; unmatched junction bases: 5. Per germline, CDR1 SGHDN and CDR2 FVKESK. The CDR3 DNA sequence: TGTGCCAGCAGCCCTATGGGGACTAGCGGCTACAATGAGCAGTTCTTC. This translates into CASSPMGTSGYNEQFF.

Points on this clone: A read error is possible here, since a much larger clone lies one base away. Other DNA sequences from this sample encode an identical CDR3 as well. The V and J genes are TRBV5-1 and TRBJ2-5; 7 positions agree with TRBD1. V was pared by 0 bases and J by 3 bases, with 2 bases of the junction left unmatched. The germline CDR1 and CDR2 sequences are SGHRS and YFSETQ. The CDR3 consists of 14 residues. CDR3 amino acids: CASSLEGAEETQYF. The CDR3 DNA follows: TGCGCCAGCAGCTTGGAGGGGGCCGAAGAGACCCAGTACTTC.

As regards this clone: Germline and junction disagree at one end, which may indicate a read error. This chain joins TRBV5-1 and TRBJ2-7, with 13 positions matching TRBD2. The CDR3 spans 14 residues. Germline values: CDR1 SGHRS, CDR2 YFSETQ. CDR3 in DNA: TGCGCCAGCAGTCCCGGGACTAGCGGGATGCCTCCGTCCTTC. Its translation is CASSPGTSGMPPSF.

This rearrangement joins TRBV7-8 to TRBJ1-2; weak D call: TRBD1 (5 bases). Germline CDR1 and CDR2: SGHVS and FQNEAQ. The CDR3 has 15 residues. V gave up 4 bases and J gave up 4 bases, with 16 bases separating them. The CDR3 coding sequence is TGTGCCAGCAGCTCCCCCACACAGGAGTCCTATGGCTACACCTTC. Its protein is CASSSPTQESYGYTF.

This clone was seen a handful of times. This CDR3 is also generated by other DNA sequences in the sample. J is TRBJ2-2 and V is TRBV7-2; the match to TRBD2 covers 14 bases. The CDR3 covers 14 residues. Germline trimming cut 10 bases from V and 6 bases from J; bases unmatched to any gene: 4. Germline lookup yields CDR1 SGHTA and CDR2 FQGNSA. The CDR3 DNA is TGTGCCAAAAGACTAGCGGGAGGGTCCGGGGAGCTGTTTTTT. Its protein is CAKRLAGGSGELFF.

This clone came up many times. V is TRBV5-1 and J is TRBJ2-1; D remains ambiguous. The ends were cut back, 0 bases at V and 2 bases at J, with 9 bases in the middle. The CDR3 spans 15 residues. CDR1 and CDR2 (germline): SGHRS, YFSETQ. This CDR3 reads CASSLDAFTYNEQFF. DNA for the CDR3: TGCGCCAGCAGCTTGGATGCGTTTACCTACAATGAGCAGTTCTTC.